The 15 T cell receptor beta chains below come from one sample, sequenced in a study of cytomegalovirus exposure and HLA in healthy donors. The study ran its PCR with 60 Vbeta and 13 Jbeta primers. The method was immunoSEQ multiplex PCR; TCRdb's version includes in-frame clones alone and lacks a portion of them. The sample contains approximately 170,000 clones, about 79% of which appear only once. Sequenced input: PBMCs. These receptors were collected from a female donor in good health and CMV-seronegative.

The V call is TRBV7-8, the J call TRBJ1-2, with a possible D match to TRBD1 (5 bases). Germline CDR1 reads SGHVS; CDR2 reads FQNEAQ. The CDR3 runs to 14 residues. The V gene lost 7 bases and the J gene lost 6 bases, with 18 bases spanning the gap. The CDR3 DNA sequence: TGTGCCAGCACCCGCCCGGGCGGGGGAAATGGCTACACCTTC. Translating gives CASTRPGGGNGYTF.

V and J are TRBV6-5 and TRBJ2-7; the D is unclear. This CDR3 is 15 amino acids long. Germline V gene data show CDR1 as MNHEY and CDR2 as SVGAGI. With 0 bases removed from V and 2 bases from J, the gap between germline ends came to 11 bases. The CDR3 region is CASSYSPAQAYEQYF. CDR3 sequence (DNA): TGTGCCAGCAGTTACTCACCCGCCCAGGCCTACGAGCAGTACTTC.

CDR3 region: CASSLVRMNTEAFF. CDR3 nucleotides: TGTGCCAGCAGCTTAGTCAGGATGAACACTGAAGCTTTCTTT. The V call is TRBV7-2, the J call TRBJ1-1; D is ambiguous. V was trimmed by 1 base and J by 0 bases, leaving 6 bases between them. The CDR3 sequence is 14 residues long. Germline loops: CDR1 SGHTA, CDR2 FQGNSA.

V gene TRBV6-5 combines with J gene TRBJ2-7, with a tentative D call TRBD2 (5 bases). V was clipped by 5 bases and J by 6 bases, with 14 bases between them. The CDR3 is 13 residues long. Germline V CDR1 and CDR2: MNHEY, SVGAGI. The CDR3 DNA sequence: TGTGCCAGCAGTCAACAACGGGGAACCGAGCAGTACTTC. This translates into CASSQQRGTEQYF.

J is TRBJ1-5 and V is TRBV19; 9 nucleotides align to TRBD1. Per the germline V gene, CDR1 is LNHDA and CDR2 is SQIVND (reference sequence). Losses at the gene ends were 9 bases for V and 7 bases for J; bases not matched to a gene: 7. The CDR3 is 13 amino acids. The CDR3 loop is CASTGTGLQPQHF. The CDR3 nucleotides are TGTGCCAGCACCGGGACAGGGTTGCAGCCCCAGCATTTT.

This clone was found a few times. V is TRBV9 and J is TRBJ1-6, with D possibly TRBD1 on 5 matching bases. V lost 3 bases, J lost 6 bases, and 7 bases lay in between. Germline loops: CDR1 SGDLS, CDR2 YYNGEE. The CDR3 covers 13 residues. For the CDR3, the DNA is TGTGCCAGCAGCGCCAGGGTTAATTCACCCCTCCACTTT. It specifies CASSARVNSPLHF.

In its sample, this clone was seen a few times. V gene TRBV19 combines with J gene TRBJ2-1; D is uncertain. Trimming shortened V by 7 bases and J by 3 bases, and 13 bases separated the two germline ends. The germline gives CDR1 LNHDA, CDR2 SQIVND (reference sequence). This CDR3 is built from 14 residues. This CDR3 is CASKGGIFYNEQFF. The DNA for the CDR3 is TGTGCCAGTAAAGGCGGTATCTTCTACAATGAGCAGTTCTTC.

V gene TRBV18 combines with J gene TRBJ1-1; the D gene is possibly TRBD1 (5 bases). The germline gives CDR1 KGHSH, CDR2 LQKENI. The V and J ends lost 2 bases and 0 bases respectively, with 7 bases between them. The CDR3 has 14 amino acids. The CDR3 DNA sequence: TGTGCCAGCTCACCAGACAGACTGAACACTGAAGCTTTCTTT. The encoded protein is CASSPDRLNTEAFF.

V is TRBV9 and J is TRBJ2-7; 9 nucleotides match TRBD1. This CDR3 is 15 amino acids long. V was pared by 4 bases and J by 3 bases, with 8 bases of the junction left unmatched. Germline V CDR1 and CDR2: SGDLS, YYNGEE. The CDR3 DNA sequence: TGTGCCAGCAGCCCAAGGGTGGGACAGGGCTACGAGCAGTACTTC. It is translated as CASSPRVGQGYEQYF.

The chain joins TRBV2 to TRBJ2-7; 7 bases agree with TRBD1. V dropped 6 bases and J dropped 2; count of bases not matched to a gene: 10. The CDR3 sequence is 15 residues long. Germline V gene lookup returns CDR1 SNHLY and CDR2 FYNNEI. The CDR3 DNA follows: TGTGCCAGCAGATACAGGGGAAAGAGGACCTACGAGCAGTACTTC. Its protein is CASRYRGKRTYEQYF.

The chain employs TRBV13 and TRBJ1-1, with 8 bases lining up with TRBD1. V shed 2 bases and J 1 base; nucleotides not matched to a gene: 0. Germline V gives CDR1 PRHDT, CDR2 FYEKMQ (reference sequence). This CDR3 comprises 14 residues. DNA for the CDR3: TGTGCCAGCAGCTTACAGGGGGCGAACACTGAAGCTTTCTTT. It encodes CASSLQGANTEAFF.

The chain has TRBV7-8 and TRBJ1-2; TRBD1 agrees at 8 bases. After removal of 0 bases from V and 7 bases from J, the junction contained 16 bases not matched to a gene. The CDR3 totals 18 residues. Germline V lookup: CDR1 SGHVS, CDR2 FQNEAQ. CDR3 amino acids: CASSLASGTGSPWVGYTF. CDR3 DNA sequence: TGTGCCAGCAGCTTAGCGTCTGGGACAGGCAGTCCCTGGGTTGGCTACACCTTC. Full variable domain (missing parts from reference TRBV7-8 and TRBJ1-2): GAGVSQSPRYKVAKRGQDVALRCDPISGHVSLFWYQQALGQGPEFLTYFQNEAQLDKSGLPSDRFFAERPEGSVSTLKIQRTQQEDSAVYLCASSLASGTGSPWVGYTFGSGTRLTVV.

This clone was seen only a few times. The chain has TRBV18 and TRBJ2-7, with D unclear. The CDR3 runs to 13 residues. The germline V gene encodes CDR1 KGHSH and CDR2 LQKENI. V lost 3 bases and J 12 bases, leaving 18 bases between the germline ends. CDR3 sequence reads: CASSPTVSHQSYF. For the CDR3, the DNA is TGTGCCAGCTCACCCACAGTCAGCCACCAGTCGTACTTC. The whole variable domain, filled in from reference TRBV18 and TRBJ2-7, reads NAGVMQNPRHLVRRRGQEARLRCSPMKGHSHVYWYRQLPEEGLKFMVYLQKENIIDESGMPKERFSAEFPKEGPSILRIQQVVRGDSAAYFCASSPTVSHQSYFGPGTRLTVT.

The genes are TRBV11-1 and TRBJ2-7, with 12 bases lining up with TRBD2. CDR3 length equals 17 residues. The V gene's germline CDR1 is SGHAT and CDR2 FQDESV (reference sequence). The junction had 7 bases not matched to a gene; V was cut back by 2 bases and J by 2 bases. The chain's CDR3 is CASSLLKGLAGAYEQYF. The CDR3 DNA is TGTGCCAGCAGCTTACTAAAGGGACTAGCGGGCGCCTACGAGCAGTACTTC. The full variable domain, its missing parts supplied by reference TRBV11-1 and TRBJ2-7, is EAEVAQSPRYKITEKSQAVAFWCDPISGHATLYWYRQILGQGPELLVQFQDESVVDDSQLPKDRFSAERLKGVDSTLKIQPAELGDSAMYLCASSLLKGLAGAYEQYFGPGTRLTVT.

The V and J genes are TRBV7-2 and TRBJ1-5; possible D gene TRBD1, 5 bases. Germline CDR1 reads SGHTA; CDR2 reads FQGNSA. Trimming pared 1 base from V and 6 bases from J, leaving 25 bases between. The CDR3 extends over 19 amino acids. CDR3 bases: TGTGCCAGCAGCTTAGTGGGTTGGGGGGGAAATAAAAACGGTCAGCCCCAGCATTTT. It is translated as CASSLVGWGGNKNGQPQHF.